This TCR beta chain comes out of a study of Graves' ophthalmopathy and Graves' hyperthyroidism. General study findings and limits: Discriminating ophthalmopathy from stable hyperthyroidism, a 13-signature model attained a sensitivity of 85% to 90% and a specificity of approximately 81%. With around 69% sensitivity and 72% to 85% specificity, the model predicted ophthalmopathy progression.

Certain patients, namely those with other autoimmune diseases, uncontrolled infections, pregnancy or lactation, were excluded. Reliance was placed on clinical symptoms, serum thyroxine, TRAb, thyroid ultrasound and orbital computed tomography for diagnosis. Ten or more counts support this clonotype. As yet, its antigen is unknown. RNA transcripts yielded amplified TCR beta CDR3 regions. Second-round multiplex PCR followed a first-round RT-PCR using HTBI primers. TCRdb fed the multiplex PCR reads into MiXCR, producing one record per CDR3 protein. The sample records fewer than 600,000 distinct CDR3 sequences, roughly 14% being singletons. The CDR3 extends over 10 amino acids. Trimming took off 8 bases at V and 6 bases at J, with 7 bases between the two ends. In germline, CDR1 is MNHNS, CDR2 SASEGT.

Sequenced material: blood. The V gene is TRBV6-1, the J gene TRBJ1-2; D gene uncertain. The clonotype was recovered from a woman aged 25-40 years with Graves' ophthalmopathy. This CDR3 reads CASELDGYTF. DNA for the CDR3: TGTGCCAGCGAACTGGATGGCTACACCTTC.